The rows below give T cell receptor beta chains drawn from one sample of a study of blood T cell repertoires in COVID-19. TCRdb's copy holds only in-frame clones and misses some; the assay was immunoSEQ multiplex PCR. In the table there are tens of thousands of clones, roughly four fifths of which are singletons. The sequenced sample consisted of peripheral blood. The source is a human donor in a cohort sampled during active COVID-19. Each CDR3 is given with its conserved first and last residue.

V: TRBV19
length: 17
CDR3: CASSTARAGKHQETQYF

V: TRBV10-3
length: 16
CDR3: CAISGGGALAKNIQYF

V: TRBV7-2
length: 15
CDR3: CASSQWDRGGYEQFF

V: TRBV19
length: 15
CDR3: CASSIVHSGANVLTF

V: TRBV7-2
length: 14
CDR3: CASSLVRGDYEQYF

V: TRBV2
length: 13
CDR3: CASSETRGNEQFF

V: TRBV6-5
length: 13
CDR3: CASRDRGNQPQHF

V: TRBV30
length: 17
CDR3: CAWKFRKTARNTGELFF

V: TRBV7-2
length: 14
CDR3: CASSRQTGNQPQHF

V: TRBV6-5
length: 16
CDR3: CASSYSPSSYNSPLHF

V: TRBV10-3
length: 13
CDR3: CAISEEAGYGYTF

V: TRBV7-9
length: 15
CDR3: CASSLVPGSGNTIYF

V: TRBV2
length: 14
CDR3: CASSGPQAGQPQHF

V: TRBV5-1
length: 16
CDR3: CASSTPRGGSSNEQFF